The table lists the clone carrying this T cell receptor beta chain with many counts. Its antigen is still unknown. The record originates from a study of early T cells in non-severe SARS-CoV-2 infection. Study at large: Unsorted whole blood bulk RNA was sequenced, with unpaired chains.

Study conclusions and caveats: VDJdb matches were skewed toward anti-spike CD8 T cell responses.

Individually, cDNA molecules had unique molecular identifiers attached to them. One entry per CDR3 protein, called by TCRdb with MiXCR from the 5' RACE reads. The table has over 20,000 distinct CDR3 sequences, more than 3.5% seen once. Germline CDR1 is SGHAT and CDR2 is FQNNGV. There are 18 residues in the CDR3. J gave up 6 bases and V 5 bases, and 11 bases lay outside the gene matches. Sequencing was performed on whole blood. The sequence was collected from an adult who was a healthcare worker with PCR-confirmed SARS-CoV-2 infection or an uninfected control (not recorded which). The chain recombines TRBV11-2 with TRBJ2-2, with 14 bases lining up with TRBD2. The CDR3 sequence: CASSARPGLAGVSGELFF. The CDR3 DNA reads TGTGCCAGCAGCGCGAGACCGGGACTAGCGGGGGTGTCCGGGGAGCTGTTTTTT.